A selection of T cell receptor beta chains follows, all from one sample in a study of blood T cell repertoires in COVID-19. TCRdb's table, derived via immunoSEQ multiplex PCR, lists solely in-frame clones and lacks some. The sample holds hundreds of thousands of clones; about 87% are singletons and the top ten take over 2.5%. Sequencing input: peripheral blood. These receptors all stem from a human donor in a cohort sampled during active COVID-19. CDR3s include the opening cysteine and the closing phenylalanine or tryptophan. The D gene is left open where the match is weak. Size tells how often a clone was seen (once, few, many) or the class of an expanded clone, and some rows leave it out.

V gene,clone size,J gene,D gene,CDR3 DNA,CDR3 protein
TRBV25-1,-,TRBJ2-7,TRBD1,TGTGCCAGCAGTGAAACCGAGACAGGGGTACCGGGCGAGCAGTACTTC,CASSETETGVPGEQYF
TRBV18,-,TRBJ1-1,-,TGTGCCAGCTCTAAAGTAGGGGCGGACACTGAAGCTTTCTTT,CASSKVGADTEAFF
TRBV24-1,once,TRBJ2-5,TRBD2,TGTGCCACCGCGAAGCGGGACGGGGAGACCCAGTACTTC,CATAKRDGETQYF
TRBV6-5,-,TRBJ1-4,-,TGTGCCAGCTGTCTAGGTCTTACAAGTAATGAAAAACTGTTTTTT,CASCLGLTSNEKLFF
TRBV6-5,-,TRBJ1-2,TRBD1,TGTGCCAGCACCCAAATCGGACAGGCGTATGGCTACACCTTC,CASTQIGQAYGYTF
TRBV12-3/TRBV12-4,-,TRBJ1-1,-,TGTGCCAGCAGTTTCAACAGGAACACTGAAGCTTTCTTT,CASSFNRNTEAFF
TRBV5-1,-,TRBJ2-1,-,TGCGCCAGCATGGGAGTTGGTAGCAATGAGCAGTTCTTC,CASMGVGSNEQFF
TRBV19,-,TRBJ1-1,-,TGTGCCAGTAGTATTCGAGGGTCGGGGACTGAAGCTTTCTTT,CASSIRGSGTEAFF
TRBV5-1,-,TRBJ2-1,-,TGCGCCAGCAGCTTGGAGGTAGCAGCTGAGCAGTTCTTC,CASSLEVAAEQFF
TRBV2,-,TRBJ1-4,TRBD1,TGTGCCAGCAGTGGACCGGGACAGGGCAGGGATACTAATGAAAAACTGTTTTTT,CASSGPGQGRDTNEKLFF
TRBV19,-,TRBJ1-5,-,TGTGCCAGTAGTATGGCGGGAGATCAGCCCCAGCATTTT,CASSMAGDQPQHF
TRBV30,-,TRBJ2-5,TRBD1,TGTGCCTGGAGTGTCGGGACAGGGGGTCAGCAAGAGACCCAGTACTTC,CAWSVGTGGQQETQYF
TRBV9,many,TRBJ2-5,TRBD2,TGTGCCAGCGGGAGAGGACCTAGCGGGAGGACGGAGACCCAGTACTTC,CASGRGPSGRTETQYF
TRBV9,once,TRBJ2-5,-,TGTGCCAGCAGCGTAGAGGCTAGCGAGGAGGAGACCCAGTACTTC,CASSVEASEEETQYF
TRBV7-2,-,TRBJ2-3,TRBD1,TGTGCCAGCCAAAGGCAGGGGGCGGTCGTGGATACGCAGTATTTT,CASQRQGAVVDTQYF
TRBV2,-,TRBJ2-3,-,TGTGCCAGCAGTGAAGCGAGAGCAAGAAGCACAGATACGCAGTATTTT,CASSEARARSTDTQYF
TRBV5-6,-,TRBJ1-1,-,TGTGCCAGCAGCCTGGCTTTGGGTCGGGGATTTGAAGCTTTCTTT,CASSLALGRGFEAFF
TRBV27,once,TRBJ1-4,-,TGTGCCAGCAGGCAAGGGGCCACTAATGAAAAACTGTTTTTT,CASRQGATNEKLFF
TRBV12-3/TRBV12-4,-,TRBJ2-7,-,TGTGCCAGCAACCTACAGAGCTCCTACGAGCAGTACTTC,CASNLQSSYEQYF
TRBV30,-,TRBJ2-6,-,TGTGCCTGGGGTTCTACTGGGGCCAACGTCCTGACTTTC,CAWGSTGANVLTF
TRBV2,-,TRBJ2-2,-,TGTGCCAGCAGTGAATCGGGTCAGACGAACACCGGGGAGCTGTTTTTT,CASSESGQTNTGELFF
TRBV19,-,TRBJ2-1,-,TGTGCCAGTAGCCATGGGGCGGAGGGTGAGCAGTTCTTC,CASSHGAEGEQFF
TRBV21-1,-,TRBJ2-1,-,TGTGCCAGCAGTAGCGGGGCTGGCGAGCAGTTCTTC,CASSSGAGEQFF
TRBV6-2/TRBV6-3,-,TRBJ2-1,-,TGTGCCAGCAGCCCGATCGTAGCGGAGCAGTTCTTC,CASSPIVAEQFF
TRBV19,once,TRBJ1-1,-,TGTGCCAGTAAAATAAGACAACCGGACACTGAAGCTTTCTTT,CASKIRQPDTEAFF
TRBV19,-,TRBJ1-4,-,TGTGCCAGTAGGGGGCGGTCAACTAATGAAAAACTGTTTTTT,CASRGRSTNEKLFF
TRBV10-3,-,TRBJ2-1,TRBD2,TGTGCCATCAGAAAATTACTAGCGGGAGGAACTTACAATGAGCAGTTCTTC,CAIRKLLAGGTYNEQFF
TRBV6-1,-,TRBJ2-7,-,TGTGCCAGCAGTGAATCCAGGGCCTACGAGCAGTACTTC,CASSESRAYEQYF
TRBV6-5,-,TRBJ1-5,TRBD1,TGTGCCACGACGGGACAGGGAATAGATCAGCCCCAGCATTTT,CATTGQGIDQPQHF
TRBV30,-,TRBJ2-1,-,TGTGCCTGGAGGGGGGGCTCCTACAATGAGCAGTTCTTC,CAWRGGSYNEQFF
TRBV28,once,TRBJ2-4,-,TGTGCCAGCAGAGATTTAGGAGGTAACATTCAGTACTTC,CASRDLGGNIQYF
TRBV7-2,-,TRBJ2-5,-,TGTGCCAGCACCTTAGTACTCCAAGAGACCCAGTACTTC,CASTLVLQETQYF
TRBV7-8,-,TRBJ1-2,-,TGTGCCAGCAGCTCCGGCGCGTGGGGGGGGGCGCGTGGCTACACCTTC,CASSSGAWGGARGYTF
TRBV11-2,-,TRBJ2-7,-,TGTGCCAGCAGCTTGTCGCGGAACTCCTACGAGCAGTACTTC,CASSLSRNSYEQYF
TRBV9,-,TRBJ2-5,TRBD2,TGTGCCAGCAGCGTTGGGTCCCTAGCGGGGCAAGAGACCCAGTACTTC,CASSVGSLAGQETQYF
TRBV9,-,TRBJ1-6,-,TGTGCCAGCGCTAGGACAGCAGAAAATTCACCCCTCCACTTT,CASARTAENSPLHF
TRBV7-8,-,TRBJ2-1,-,TGTGCCAGCAGCCCTCGGGGTAGCTCCTACAATGAGCAGTTCTTC,CASSPRGSSYNEQFF
TRBV25-1,-,TRBJ1-2,-,TGTGCCAGCAGTGACGGGACTGCCTATGGCTACACCTTC,CASSDGTAYGYTF
TRBV5-1,once,TRBJ2-5,TRBD2,TGCGCCAGCAGCCCGGGACTAGCGGGAGGCCAAGAGACCCAGTACTTC,CASSPGLAGGQETQYF
TRBV18,-,TRBJ1-5,-,TGTGCCAGCTCAACACACAGGAATCAGCCCCAGCATTTT,CASSTHRNQPQHF
TRBV7-8,-,TRBJ1-6,-,TGTGCCAGCAGCCGACCAAATAATTCACCCCTCCACTTT,CASSRPNNSPLHF
TRBV10-3,-,TRBJ2-5,TRBD1,TGTGCCACCGGACAGGGACAAGAGACCCAGTACTTC,CATGQGQETQYF
TRBV27,once,TRBJ1-5,-,TGTGCCAGCAGTCCCCCGGGGTTCCTGCCCCAGCATTTT,CASSPPGFLPQHF
TRBV5-5,-,TRBJ1-6,TRBD1,TGTGCCAGCAGCTGGATCGGACAGGGCTCCTATAATTCACCCCTCCACTTT,CASSWIGQGSYNSPLHF
TRBV15,-,TRBJ2-5,-,TGTGCCACCAGCAGTTCCGCAGACAGAAAAGAGACCCAGTACTTC,CATSSSADRKETQYF
TRBV29-1,-,TRBJ1-4,-,TGCAGCGCCGCGGGGGGGAGGGAGGCCGGTGAAAAACTGTTTTTT,CSAAGGREAGEKLFF
TRBV14,-,TRBJ2-2,-,TGTGCCAGCAGCCAAGATACAATAAGGGGACTCAGACCCGCCGGGGAGCTGTTTTTT,CASSQDTIRGLRPAGELFF
TRBV4-1,-,TRBJ1-1,-,TGCGCCAGCAGCCAAGAACCCAGCAGGGTAGACACTGAAGCTTTCTTT,CASSQEPSRVDTEAFF
TRBV19,-,TRBJ2-1,-,TGTGCCAGTGGAGAAAGCAGGACAGTCTACAATGAGCAGTTCTTC,CASGESRTVYNEQFF
TRBV18,once,TRBJ1-1,-,TGTGCCAGCTCACCGTCCACCCAGGCGAACACTGAAGCTTTCTTT,CASSPSTQANTEAFF